A single sample gave rise to the 24 T cell receptor beta chains below, sequenced in a study of cytomegalovirus exposure and HLA in healthy donors. 60 Vbeta and 13 Jbeta primers were used in PCR. Here immunoSEQ multiplex PCR was the method, and the copy in TCRdb shows in-frame clones only, minus some. The sample totals 25,000 to 30,000 clones. The sample comprised PBMCs. These receptors all come from a man in his thirties or forties in good health and CMV-seronegative.

This chain links TRBV5-1 with TRBJ2-3; 7 nucleotides match TRBD1. CDR3 size: 15 residues. Losses at the gene ends were 3 bases for V and 4 bases for J; bases not matched to a gene: 8. Germline CDR1 and CDR2: SGHRS and YFSETQ. CDR3 protein: CASSWNRGWADTQYF. CDR3 nucleotide sequence: TGCGCCAGCAGCTGGAACAGGGGATGGGCAGATACGCAGTATTTT.

The J gene is TRBJ1-2, the V gene TRBV6-5; 9 bases line up with TRBD1. Germline V gene lookup returns CDR1 MNHEY and CDR2 SVGAGI. J lost 6 bases, V lost 6 bases, and 11 bases had no gene match. This CDR3 comprises 15 residues. CDR3 nucleotides: TGTGCCAGCAGCCCCCGGGGGACAGGGAATCATGGCTACACCTTC. This translates into CASSPRGTGNHGYTF.

Here the CDR3 reads CASQSGGGTPNEQFF. CDR3 DNA sequence: TGTGCCAGTCAATCAGGCGGGGGGACCCCGAACGAGCAGTTCTTC. This chain joins TRBV19 and TRBJ2-1; TRBD2 matches 8 bases. Germline values: CDR1 LNHDA, CDR2 SQIVND (reference sequence). CDR3 length: 15 amino acids. The J segment lost 10 bases and the V segment lost 8 bases, leaving 16 bases of the junction unmatched.

The rearrangement links TRBV10-3 to TRBJ1-2; tentative D call: TRBD1 (5 bases). Trimming stripped 5 bases from V and 9 bases from J, with 10 bases between. From germline, CDR1 is ENHRY and CDR2 SYGVKD. The CDR3 spans 11 residues. Here the CDR3 reads CAISSRESYTF. DNA of the CDR3: TGTGCCATCAGTAGCAGGGAAAGCTACACCTTC.

This chain connects TRBV11-3 to TRBJ2-7, with D tentatively TRBD2 (6 bases). The CDR3 runs to 15 residues. Trimming left V 5 bases short and J 4 bases short, with 18 bases between. Germline CDR1 and CDR2: SGHNT and YENEEA. CDR3 residues: CASSQNRGRSYEQYF. In nucleotides, the CDR3 is TGTGCCAGCAGCCAAAACCGGGGGAGGTCTTACGAGCAGTACTTC.

The chain couples TRBV9 to TRBJ2-2, with TRBD2 matching over 8 bases. The CDR3 runs to 17 residues. The germline CDR1 and CDR2 sequences are SGDLS and YYNGEE. V lost 4 bases to trimming and J lost 2 bases; unmatched junction nucleotides: 10. The CDR3 sequence is CASSTRGSGGNTGELFF. DNA of the CDR3: TGTGCCAGCAGCACCCGAGGAAGCGGGGGTAACACCGGGGAGCTGTTTTTT.

This rearrangement joins TRBV9 to TRBJ2-3, with D maybe TRBD2 (7 bases). The germline V and J ends were trimmed by 5 bases and 4 bases, with 17 bases remaining between them. This CDR3 has 15 residues. Germline CDR1 SGDLS, CDR2 YYNGEE. The CDR3 loop is CASSIRGASADTQYF. CDR3 in DNA: TGTGCCAGCAGTATTCGGGGGGCCAGCGCAGATACGCAGTATTTT.

This sequence joins TRBV6-5 and TRBJ2-7; TRBD1 might be the D (5 bases). Trimming stripped 0 bases from V and 6 bases from J, with 12 bases between. This CDR3 comprises 14 residues. The germline V gene has CDR1 MNHEY and CDR2 SVGAGI. The CDR3 loop is CASSYSSREGEQYF. CDR3 nucleotide sequence: TGTGCCAGCAGTTACTCGAGCAGGGAAGGCGAGCAGTACTTC.

The J gene is TRBJ1-2, the V gene TRBV5-1; unclear D gene. Germline loops: CDR1 SGHRS, CDR2 YFSETQ. With 0 bases removed from V and 6 bases from J, the gap between germline ends came to 12 bases. There are 14 residues in the CDR3. The DNA for the CDR3 is TGCGCCAGCAGCTTGGGGGAGCCAGGAAATGGCTACACCTTC. Protein product: CASSLGEPGNGYTF. Full variable domain (outside the CDR3, taken from reference TRBV5-1 and TRBJ1-2): KAGVTQTPRYLIKTRGQQVTLSCSPISGHRSVSWYQQTPGQGLQFLFEYFSETQRNKGNFPGRFSGRQFSNSRSEMNVSTLELGDSALYLCASSLGEPGNGYTFGSGTRLTVV.

CDR3 loop: CASSLGQNTEAFF. The CDR3 nucleotides are TGTGCCAGCAGCTTAGGACAGAACACTGAAGCTTTCTTT. The gene calls are TRBV7-9 and TRBJ1-1; D call uncertain. V was clipped by 1 base and J by 1 base, with 4 bases between them. In germline, CDR1 is SEHNR, CDR2 FQNEAQ (reference sequence). The CDR3 totals 13 residues.

The V gene is TRBV5-6, the J gene TRBJ2-3, with D perhaps matching TRBD1 (7 bases). The CDR3 is 13 amino acids. CDR1 and CDR2 (germline): SGHDT, YYEEEE. The V end was cut by 6 bases, the J end by 9 bases, with 17 bases between. The CDR3 sequence: CASKKGGAGTQYF. The CDR3 nucleotides read TGTGCCAGCAAAAAAGGGGGCGCGGGGACGCAGTATTTT.

The J gene is TRBJ1-2, the V gene TRBV30, with 9 bases fitting TRBD1. Unmatched junction bases numbered 17, after V lost 5 bases and J lost 7 bases. Germline lookup yields CDR1 GTSNPN and CDR2 SVGIG (reference sequence). The CDR3 is 16 residues long. This CDR3 reads CAWVRDRATAGGGYTF. The CDR3 nucleotides read TGTGCCTGGGTCAGGGACAGGGCCACCGCGGGGGGTGGCTACACCTTC. Looking up the rest from reference TRBV30 and TRBJ1-2 gives the full variable domain: SQTIHQWPATLVQPVGSPLSLECTVEGTSNPNLYWYRQAAGRGLQLLFYSVGIGQISSEVPQNLSASRPQDRQFILSSKKLLLSDSGFYLCAWVRDRATAGGGYTFGSGTRLTVV.

V gene TRBV5-6 combines with J gene TRBJ2-5; TRBD2 agrees at 10 bases. The DNA end favors TRBJ2-7, so the J call may be wrong. The CDR3 covers 14 residues. Looked up from germline, CDR1 is SGHDT and CDR2 is YYEEEE. As DNA, the CDR3 is TGTGCCAGCAAAAGTGGGCTAGCGGGAGTCGAGCAGTACTTC. Residues: CASKSGLAGVEQYF.

V and J are TRBV25-1 and TRBJ2-2, with 8 nucleotides matching TRBD1. The CDR3 runs to 15 residues. V dropped 2 bases and J dropped 4; count of bases not matched to a gene: 3. Germline loops: CDR1 MGHDK, CDR2 SYGVNS. CDR3 amino acids: CASSEQGASTGELFF. The CDR3 DNA is TGTGCCAGCAGTGAACAGGGGGCCAGCACCGGGGAGCTGTTTTTT.

The rearrangement uses TRBV28 and TRBJ2-5; TRBD1 might be the D (6 bases). The V gene lost 5 bases and the J gene lost 2 bases, with 15 bases spanning the gap. Looked up from germline, CDR1 is MDHEN and CDR2 is SYDVKM. This CDR3 has 15 residues. The CDR3 region is CASSPRTVRQETQYF. The DNA of the CDR3 is TGTGCCAGCAGTCCCCGGACAGTTAGACAAGAGACCCAGTACTTC.

The genes are TRBV10-3 and TRBJ2-2, with 10 positions matching TRBD1. The ends lost 4 bases at V and 4 bases at J; junction bases unmatched: 0. The CDR3 has 14 amino acids. Germline V gives CDR1 ENHRY, CDR2 SYGVKD. The CDR3 here is CAISGTGGTGELFF. The CDR3 DNA sequence: TGTGCCATCAGTGGGACAGGGGGCACCGGGGAGCTGTTTTTT.

V usage is TRBV29-1 and J usage is TRBJ2-1, with 10 positions matching TRBD2. Germline V gene lookup returns CDR1 SQVTM and CDR2 ANQGSEA. V was pared by 3 bases and J by 7 bases, with 6 bases of the junction left unmatched. The CDR3 is 14 residues long. CDR3 sequence reads: CSVDAPGLANEQFF. CDR3 coding DNA: TGCAGCGTTGACGCCCCGGGACTAGCGAATGAGCAGTTCTTC.

The gene calls are TRBV9 and TRBJ2-7, with a possible D match to TRBD2 (7 bases). CDR1 and CDR2 (germline): SGDLS, YYNGEE. The CDR3 has 13 amino acids. Trimming shortened V by 4 bases and J by 5 bases, and 13 bases separated the two germline ends. Here the CDR3 DNA reads TGTGCCAGCAGCTTAGGGGGGGGGCACGAGCAGTACTTC. Translated: CASSLGGGHEQYF.

The chain is built from TRBV28 and TRBJ1-2, with D tentatively TRBD1 (5 bases). CDR1 is MDHEN and CDR2 is SYDVKM in the germline V gene. The length of the CDR3 is 12 residues. The germline V and J ends were trimmed by 6 bases and 8 bases, with 13 bases remaining between them. The CDR3 DNA sequence: TGTGCCAGCAGCGGGGGGGTTCGCGGCTACACCTTC. Translation gives CASSGGVRGYTF.

The chain combines TRBV18 with TRBJ2-5; D is unresolved. With the DNA end fitting TRBJ2-7 better, the J assignment may be wrong. The CDR3 has 14 residues. Germline loops: CDR1 KGHSH, CDR2 LQKENI. The chain's CDR3 is CASSPREFPHEQYF. CDR3 nucleotides: TGTGCCAGCTCACCACGTGAATTCCCCCACGAGCAGTACTTC.

This chain joins TRBV5-6 and TRBJ2-1; weak D call: TRBD2 (7 bases). The germline gives CDR1 SGHDT, CDR2 YYEEEE. This CDR3 contains 14 residues. V lost 4 bases and J 7 bases, leaving 15 bases between the germline ends. The CDR3 is CASSVWGGPNEQFF. For the CDR3, the DNA is TGTGCCAGCAGCGTGTGGGGGGGGCCGAATGAGCAGTTCTTC.

This chain connects TRBV5-1 to TRBJ1-4, with a weak D call TRBD1 (6 bases). The CDR3 is made up of 17 amino acids. V was clipped by 2 bases and J by 2 bases, with 16 bases between them. The germline gives CDR1 SGHRS, CDR2 YFSETQ. The CDR3, as DNA: TGCGCCAGCAGCTTCTCCCCCCAGGGGAGCACTAATGAAAAACTGTTTTTT. This encodes CASSFSPQGSTNEKLFF.

V and J are TRBV7-8 and TRBJ1-6; TRBD1 is a possible D gene (5 bases). The CDR3 sequence is 16 residues long. Trimming cost V 1 base and J 6 bases, with 13 bases left between them. Germline assignment: CDR1 SGHVS and CDR2 FQNEAQ. The CDR3 nucleotides are TGTGCCAGCAGCTTAGTTGACGCGGGACTTAATTCACCCCTCCACTTT. It is translated as CASSLVDAGLNSPLHF.

V gene TRBV11-2 combines with J gene TRBJ1-2, with D perhaps matching TRBD1 (6 bases). CDR1 SGHAT and CDR2 FQNNGV come from the germline V gene. The CDR3 covers 13 residues. V lost 5 bases to trimming and J lost 4 bases, with 11 bases between them. The CDR3 spells CASSPGQFYGYTF. In DNA form, the CDR3 reads TGTGCCAGCAGCCCAGGACAGTTCTATGGCTACACCTTC.